This is a list of T cell receptor beta chains from one sample in a study of vaccination effects on CD4 cells after COVID-19. Profiling relied on immunoSEQ multiplex PCR, and the TCRdb table lists in-frame clones only, not all of them. This sample has around 12,000 clones, with approximately 74% found just once. No antigen has been identified for these receptors. The source material was CD4+ T cells from PBMCs cultured with HCoV-229E spike peptides, sampled before COVID-19 vaccination. Receptors were obtained from a human donor who received a COVID-19 vaccine. Both conserved end residues are part of each CDR3. Each record gives: D gene, clone size, V gene, CDR3 length, J gene, CDR3 protein, CDR3 DNA. D genes are given only for firm matches. Only part of the rows carry a size: once, few, many, or a class if the clone is expanded.

>.|.|TRBV10-3|14|TRBJ1-1
CAIRPVEGNTEAFF
TGTGCCATCAGGCCCGTGGAGGGGAACACTGAAGCTTTCTTT
>.|.|TRBV11-2|15|TRBJ1-5
CASSLDPGPNQPQHF
TGTGCCAGCAGCTTAGATCCAGGGCCAAATCAGCCCCAGCATTTT
>.|.|TRBV4-3|15|TRBJ1-1
CASSQAATFYTEAFF
TGCGCCAGCAGCCAAGCGGCTACATTTTACACTGAAGCTTTCTTT
>TRBD2|.|TRBV19|17|TRBJ2-2
CASRRTSGSTGTGELFF
TGTGCCAGTAGGAGGACTAGCGGGAGTACAGGAACCGGGGAGCTGTTTTTT
>.|.|TRBV12-3/TRBV12-4|12|TRBJ2-1
CASTLRGGGQFF
TGTGCCAGCACCCTGCGTGGAGGTGGGCAGTTCTTC
>.|few|TRBV12-5|16|TRBJ2-7
CASGLRWTWGSYEQYF
TGTGCTAGTGGTCTCCGATGGACGTGGGGCTCCTACGAGCAGTACTTC
>.|.|TRBV3-1/TRBV3-2|13|TRBJ1-2
CASSQEERLGYTF
TGTGCCAGCAGCCAAGAGGAACGACTTGGCTACACCTTC
>.|.|TRBV5-5|17|TRBJ1-6
CASSLQGRVAYNSPLHF
TGTGCCAGCAGCTTGCAGGGAAGGGTGGCCTATAATTCACCCCTCCACTTT
>.|.|TRBV28|13|TRBJ2-7
CASTRDSSYEQYF
TGTGCCAGCACCCGGGACTCCTCCTACGAGCAGTACTTC
>TRBD1|.|TRBV14|15|TRBJ2-5
CASSQIQGVQETQYF
TGTGCCAGCAGCCAAATACAGGGGGTCCAAGAGACCCAGTACTTC
>TRBD2|.|TRBV2|17|TRBJ2-1
CASSEALRSGGYNEQFF
TGTGCCAGCAGTGAAGCGCTTCGTAGCGGGGGTTACAATGAGCAGTTCTTC
>TRBD1|once|TRBV28|13|TRBJ1-1
CASRGQGNTEAFF
TGTGCCAGCAGGGGACAGGGGAACACTGAAGCTTTCTTT
>.|once|TRBV18|11|TRBJ2-1
CASSPGRHGFF
TGTGCCAGCTCACCGGGACGGCATGGGTTCTTC
>.|.|TRBV6-5|13|TRBJ1-6
CASFADWNSPLHF
TGTGCCAGCTTCGCGGATTGGAATTCACCCCTCCACTTT
>.|.|TRBV9|14|TRBJ2-5
CASSYGARGETQYF
TGTGCCAGCAGCTATGGGGCTAGGGGAGAGACCCAGTACTTC
>.|few|TRBV2|13|TRBJ1-1
CASSAGENTEAFF
TGTGCCAGCAGTGCCGGCGAGAACACTGAAGCTTTCTTT
>.|.|TRBV5-5|14|TRBJ1-2
CASDSTVQVGSYTF
TGTGCCAGCGACTCGACCGTACAGGTCGGGAGCTACACCTTC
>.|few|TRBV28|18|TRBJ2-7
CASSLWGIMSLGFYEQYF
TGTGCCAGCAGTTTATGGGGGATCATGTCTCTGGGCTTCTACGAGCAGTACTTC
>.|.|TRBV12-3/TRBV12-4|12|TRBJ1-1
CASSFSHTEAFF
TGTGCCAGCAGTTTCAGTCACACTGAAGCTTTCTTT
>.|few|TRBV19|16|TRBJ2-2
CASTRRGILRTGELFF
TGTGCCAGTACACGACGGGGGATCCTCAGAACCGGGGAGCTGTTTTTT
>TRBD1|few|TRBV5-4|16|TRBJ1-2
CASSLVVTGGQYGYTF
TGTGCCAGCAGCTTGGTCGTGACAGGGGGCCAATATGGCTACACCTTC
>.|.|TRBV5-1|14|TRBJ2-7
CASSLAAEAYEQYF
TGCGCCAGCAGCTTGGCAGCAGAAGCCTACGAGCAGTACTTC
>.|.|TRBV28|16|TRBJ1-6
CASSLWGGAFNSPLHF
TGTGCCAGCAGTTTATGGGGGGGGGCTTTCAATTCACCCCTCCACTTT
>.|.|TRBV11-2|16|TRBJ1-3
CASSSLDSISGNTIYF
TGTGCCAGCAGCTCCCTGGACAGTATTTCTGGAAACACCATATATTTT
>TRBD1|.|TRBV29-1|13|TRBJ2-1
CSGGQDPYNEQFF
TGCAGCGGGGGACAGGACCCTTACAATGAGCAGTTCTTC
>TRBD2|.|TRBV27|16|TRBJ2-2
CASRTSLNSNTGELFF
TGTGCCAGCAGGACTAGCCTCAATTCGAACACCGGGGAGCTGTTTTTT
>.|.|TRBV19|14|TRBJ1-2
CASSIEAGSGGYTF
TGTGCCAGTAGTATAGAGGCAGGGTCTGGCGGCTACACCTTC
>.|.|TRBV11-3|15|TRBJ2-3
CASSLTDTFTDTQYF
TGTGCCAGCAGCTTAACGGACACTTTCACAGATACGCAGTATTTT
>.|.|TRBV28|14|TRBJ2-2
CASSWSGGTGELFF
TGTGCCAGCAGTTGGAGCGGCGGAACCGGGGAGCTGTTTTTT
>.|.|TRBV28|16|TRBJ2-7
CASSLDWLKTRDEQYF
TGTGCCAGCAGTTTAGATTGGCTAAAAACCCGGGACGAGCAGTACTTC
>.|.|TRBV19|14|TRBJ1-5
CASSIRQPDQPQHF
TGTGCCAGTAGTATCCGACAGCCAGATCAGCCCCAGCATTTT
>TRBD1|few|TRBV7-2|13|TRBJ1-3
CASSYRQGPFIYF
TGTGCCAGCAGCTACCGACAGGGACCCTTCATATATTTT
>.|.|TRBV20-1|16|TRBJ1-1
CSASRRAGYMNTEAFF
TGCAGTGCTAGTCGCCGGGCTGGATACATGAACACTGAAGCTTTCTTT
>TRBD1|few|TRBV19|14|TRBJ1-2
CASSTATGGYGYTF
TGTGCCAGTAGTACCGCGACAGGGGGCTATGGCTACACCTTC
>TRBD2|.|TRBV18|12|TRBJ2-7
CASSPRGNEQYF
TGTGCCAGCTCCCCGCGGGGGAACGAGCAGTACTTC
>.|.|TRBV7-9|14|TRBJ2-7
CASSPNGAPYEQYF
TGTGCCAGCAGCCCTAATGGGGCGCCCTACGAGCAGTACTTC
>.|.|TRBV24-1|14|TRBJ2-2
CATSDPRGAGELFF
TGTGCCACCAGTGATCCGCGTGGGGCCGGGGAGCTGTTTTTT
>.|once|TRBV7-2|16|TRBJ1-6
CASSPQPGYSHSPLHF
TGTGCCAGCAGCCCGCAGCCGGGATACTCCCATTCACCCCTCCACTTT
>.|.|TRBV6-5|13|TRBJ1-1
CASSYRAVTEAFF
TGTGCCAGCAGTTACAGGGCCGTAACTGAAGCTTTCTTT
>.|.|TRBV7-2|13|TRBJ1-5
CASSLGLVRAQHF
TGTGCCAGCAGCTTAGGACTCGTCCGGGCCCAGCATTTT
>.|once|TRBV28|10|TRBJ2-5
CASIQETQYF
TGTGCCAGCATCCAAGAGACCCAGTACTTC
>.|few|TRBV2|13|TRBJ1-4
CASSERGREKLFF
TGTGCCAGCAGTGAACGGGGACGGGAAAAACTGTTTTTT
>.|.|TRBV9|18|TRBJ2-2
CASSVRSGSLLNTGELFF
TGTGCCAGCAGCGTTAGGTCGGGATCTCTTTTGAACACCGGGGAGCTGTTTTTT
>.|.|TRBV2|14|TRBJ2-5
CASRGARLGETQYF
TGTGCCAGCAGAGGGGCAAGACTAGGAGAGACCCAGTACTTC
>.|.|TRBV29-1|13|TRBJ1-3
CSVGQSSGNTIYF
TGCAGCGTTGGTCAGAGCTCTGGAAACACCATATATTTT
>.|.|TRBV30|12|TRBJ1-6
CAWTRSEGPLHF
TGTGCCTGGACCAGATCCGAGGGACCCCTCCACTTT
>TRBD1|.|TRBV5-1|15|TRBJ2-7
CASRPGQTSSYEQYF
TGCGCCAGCAGGCCGGGACAGACGAGCTCCTACGAGCAGTACTTC
>TRBD1|.|TRBV5-1|15|TRBJ2-3
CASSLGRQGADTQYF
TGCGCCAGCAGCTTGGGTCGTCAGGGGGCAGATACGCAGTATTTT